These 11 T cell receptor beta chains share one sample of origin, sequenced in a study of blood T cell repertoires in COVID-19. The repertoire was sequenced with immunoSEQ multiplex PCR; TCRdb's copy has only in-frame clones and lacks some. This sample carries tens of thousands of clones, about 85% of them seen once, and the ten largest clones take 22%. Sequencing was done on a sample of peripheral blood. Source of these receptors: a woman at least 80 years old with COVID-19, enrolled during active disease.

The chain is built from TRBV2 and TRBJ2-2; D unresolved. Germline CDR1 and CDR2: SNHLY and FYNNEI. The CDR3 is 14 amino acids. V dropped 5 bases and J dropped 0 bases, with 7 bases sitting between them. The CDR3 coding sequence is TGTGCCAGCAGTCGAGATGCGAACACCGGGGAGCTGTTTTTT. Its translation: CASSRDANTGELFF.

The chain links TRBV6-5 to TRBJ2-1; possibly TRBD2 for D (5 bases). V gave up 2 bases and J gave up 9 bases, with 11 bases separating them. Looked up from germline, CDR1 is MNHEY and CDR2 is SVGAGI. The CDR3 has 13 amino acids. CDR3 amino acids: CASSYAGGTEQFF. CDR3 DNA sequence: TGTGCCAGCAGTTACGCCGGAGGTACTGAGCAGTTCTTC.

CDR3 sequence reads: CASSRDRARGELFF. The CDR3 DNA reads TGTGCCAGCTCTAGGGACAGGGCTAGGGGGGAGCTGTTTTTT. The chain joins TRBV25-1 to TRBJ2-2, with 9 bases fitting TRBD1. Germline CDR1 is MGHDK and CDR2 is SYGVNS. CDR3 length: 14 residues. The J segment lost 8 bases and the V segment lost 8 bases, leaving 9 bases of the junction unmatched.

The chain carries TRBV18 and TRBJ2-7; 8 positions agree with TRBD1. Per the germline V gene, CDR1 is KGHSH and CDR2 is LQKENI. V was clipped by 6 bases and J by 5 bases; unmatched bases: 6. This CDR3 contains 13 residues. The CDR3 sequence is CASSSGTGNEQYF. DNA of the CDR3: TGTGCCAGCTCCTCGGGGACAGGTAACGAGCAGTACTTC.

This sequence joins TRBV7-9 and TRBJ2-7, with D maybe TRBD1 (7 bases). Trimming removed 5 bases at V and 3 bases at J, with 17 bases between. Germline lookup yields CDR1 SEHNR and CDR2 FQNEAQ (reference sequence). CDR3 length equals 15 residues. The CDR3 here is CASSPMTGTFYEQYF. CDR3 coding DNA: TGTGCCAGCAGCCCTATGACAGGGACTTTCTACGAGCAGTACTTC.

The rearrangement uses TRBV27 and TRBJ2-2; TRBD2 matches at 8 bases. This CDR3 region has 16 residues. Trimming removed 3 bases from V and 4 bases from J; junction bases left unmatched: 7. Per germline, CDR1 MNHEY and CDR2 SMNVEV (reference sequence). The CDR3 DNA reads TGTGCCAGCAGTTTTTGGCCGGGGGGGGCCACCGGGGAGCTGTTTTTT. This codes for CASSFWPGGATGELFF.

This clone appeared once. Here the CDR3 reads CASSPGGGNQPQHF. CDR3 DNA: TGTGCCAGCAGCCCAGGAGGGGGCAATCAGCCCCAGCATTTT. The chain joins TRBV4-2 to TRBJ1-5, with a possible D match to TRBD1 (5 bases). Germline CDR1 reads LGHNA; CDR2 reads YNFKEQ. CDR3 length equals 14 residues. V was shortened by 4 bases and J by 2 bases, with 9 bases between the two germline ends.

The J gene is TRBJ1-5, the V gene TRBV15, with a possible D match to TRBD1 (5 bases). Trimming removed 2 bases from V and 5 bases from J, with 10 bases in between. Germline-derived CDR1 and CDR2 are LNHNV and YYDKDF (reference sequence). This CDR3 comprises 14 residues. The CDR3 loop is CATSRPGKDQPQHF. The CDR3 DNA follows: TGTGCCACCAGCAGACCAGGGAAGGATCAGCCCCAGCATTTT.

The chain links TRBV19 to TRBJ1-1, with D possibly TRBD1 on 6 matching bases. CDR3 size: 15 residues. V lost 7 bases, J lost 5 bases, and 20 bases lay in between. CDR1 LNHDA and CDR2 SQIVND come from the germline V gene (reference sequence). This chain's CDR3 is CASTAGALPGTEAFF. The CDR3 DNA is TGTGCCAGTACTGCAGGGGCCTTACCGGGGACTGAAGCTTTCTTT.

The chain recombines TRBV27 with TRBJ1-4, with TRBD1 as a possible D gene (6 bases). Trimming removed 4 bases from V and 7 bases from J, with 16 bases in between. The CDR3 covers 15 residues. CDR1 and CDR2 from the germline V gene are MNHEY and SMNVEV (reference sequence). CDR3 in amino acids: CASSSGQKKGEKLFF. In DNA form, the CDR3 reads TGTGCCAGCAGTTCCGGACAGAAAAAGGGTGAAAAACTGTTTTTT.

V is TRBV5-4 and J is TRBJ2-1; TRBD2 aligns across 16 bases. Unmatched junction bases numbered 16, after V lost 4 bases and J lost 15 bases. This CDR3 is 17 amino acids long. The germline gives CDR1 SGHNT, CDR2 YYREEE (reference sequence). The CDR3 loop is CASSTPPGLAGGPQWFF. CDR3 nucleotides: TGTGCCAGCAGCACGCCCCCGGGACTAGCGGGGGGGCCCCAATGGTTCTTC.